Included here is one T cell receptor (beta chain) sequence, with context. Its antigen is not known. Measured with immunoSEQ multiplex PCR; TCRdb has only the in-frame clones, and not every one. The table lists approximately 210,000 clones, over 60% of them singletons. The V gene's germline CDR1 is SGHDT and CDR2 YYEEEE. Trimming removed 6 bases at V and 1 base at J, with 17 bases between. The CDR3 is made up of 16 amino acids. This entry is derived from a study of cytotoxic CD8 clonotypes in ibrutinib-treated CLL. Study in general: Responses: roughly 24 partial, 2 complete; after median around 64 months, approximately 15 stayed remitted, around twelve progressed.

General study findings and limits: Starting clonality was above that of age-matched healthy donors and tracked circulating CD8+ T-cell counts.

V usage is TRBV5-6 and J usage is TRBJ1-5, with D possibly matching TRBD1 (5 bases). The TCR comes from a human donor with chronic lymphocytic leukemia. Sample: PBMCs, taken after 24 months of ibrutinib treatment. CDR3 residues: CASTPWGYRSNQPQHF. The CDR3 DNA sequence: TGTGCCAGCACCCCTTGGGGGTACAGAAGCAATCAGCCCCAGCATTTT. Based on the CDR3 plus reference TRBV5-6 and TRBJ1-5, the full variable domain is DAGVTQSPTHLIKTRGQQVTLRCSPKSGHDTVSWYQQALGQGPQFIFQYYEEEERQRGNFPDRFSGHQFPNYSSELNVNALLLGDSALYLCASTPWGYRSNQPQHFGDGTRLSIL.